This T cell receptor (beta chain) derives from a study of T cell responses to AZD1222 COVID-19 vaccine. CDR1 PRHDT and CDR2 FYEKMQ come from the germline V gene (reference sequence). The CDR3 runs to 16 residues. V was clipped by 6 bases and J by 3 bases; unmatched bases: 11. Using immunoSEQ multiplex PCR, the repertoire was profiled, and TCRdb retains in-frame clones only, with some absent. The sample holds about 120,000 clones; approximately 85% are singletons and the top ten take over 8%. The specimen was peripheral blood, collected on day 0 of AZD1222 vaccination. The V gene is TRBV13, the J gene TRBJ2-7; 10 bases map to TRBD1. The source is an adult in good health. CDR3: CASSPPPGQGSYEQYF. The DNA for the CDR3 is TGTGCCAGCAGTCCACCCCCGGGACAGGGGAGCTACGAGCAGTACTTC.